A single sample is the source of the 14 T cell receptor beta chains below, sequenced in a study of blood T cells in healthy people across ages. Primers used in a second PCR of about 6 to 11 cycles were a sample-barcoded 5' primer and a J-beta primer mix. TCRdb itself ran the 5' RACE reads through MiXCR, one entry per CDR3 protein. The profile shows 650,000 to 700,000 distinct CDR3 sequences, over 40% of them singletons. The material sequenced was blood. These receptor sequences come from a woman aged 80 or older in good health.

This clonotype was observed many times. The chain is built from TRBV4-1 and TRBJ2-1; no clear D gene. Looked up from germline, CDR1 is MGHRA and CDR2 is YSYEKL. The V end was cut by 4 bases, the J end by 0 bases, with 10 bases between. The CDR3 loop spans 15 amino acids. This CDR3 is CASSLSHYSYNEQFF. The CDR3 DNA sequence: TGCGCCAGCAGCCTTTCACACTACTCCTACAATGAGCAGTTCTTC.

To note about this clonotype: This clone may be a read error of a much larger clone one base away. This rearrangement joins TRBV5-1 to TRBJ1-5; D unresolved. CDR1 and CDR2 from the germline V gene are SGHRS and YFSETQ. The length of the CDR3 is 13 residues. In DNA form, the CDR3 reads TGCGCCAGCGGCTTGGACCCGGATCAGCCCCAGCATTTT. As protein: CASGLDPDQPQHF.

Remarks on this clonotype: A much more abundant neighbour one base away suggests this may be a read error. The V call is TRBV15, the J call TRBJ2-3; possibly TRBD2 for D (6 bases). This CDR3 has 14 amino acids. CDR1 and CDR2 (germline): LNHNV, YYDKDF (reference sequence). DNA of the CDR3: TGTACCACCAGCAGAGAAACGGCGGGACCTACGCAGTATTTT. Translated: CTTSRETAGPTQYF.

This clonotype occurred many times. This rearrangement joins TRBV7-3 to TRBJ1-1; a possible D gene is TRBD1 (5 bases). The ends were cut back, 4 bases at V and 4 bases at J, with 10 bases in the middle. The CDR3 runs 13 residues. Germline V gives CDR1 SGHTA, CDR2 FQGTGA. The CDR3 is CASSSDTRTEAFF. The CDR3 nucleotides read TGTGCCAGCAGCTCGGACACCCGCACTGAAGCTTTCTTT.

The chain carries TRBV18 and TRBJ1-2, with TRBD1 matching over 9 bases. The germline V gene encodes CDR1 KGHSH and CDR2 LQKENI. Trimming removed 2 bases from V and 4 bases from J; junction bases left unmatched: 14. This CDR3 is 18 amino acids long. The CDR3 protein is CASSPSFSGTGKGYGYTF. The CDR3 coding sequence is TGTGCCAGCTCACCATCATTCTCTGGGACAGGGAAGGGCTATGGCTACACCTTC.

This clonotype was counted ten times or more. The chain has TRBV28 and TRBJ2-7; maybe TRBD2 (7 bases). The CDR3 loop spans 13 amino acids. Trimming shortened V by 7 bases and J by 5 bases, and 15 bases separated the two germline ends. CDR1 and CDR2 from the germline V gene are MDHEN and SYDVKM. CDR3 protein: CASKGGYSHEQYF. In nucleotides, the CDR3 is TGTGCCAGCAAGGGGGGGTATTCTCACGAGCAGTACTTC.

In the case of this clonotype: Just one base apart from a much larger clone, this may be a read error. This chain joins TRBV6-4 and TRBJ2-5; 8 bases agree with TRBD2. The CDR3 consists of 15 residues. The germline gives CDR1 MRHNA, CDR2 SNTAGT. Trimming cost V 3 bases and J 11 bases; bases outside gene matches: 14. CDR3 amino acids: CASSDRAGAFNEQYF. Written as DNA, the CDR3 is TGTGCCAGCAGTGATCGAGCGGGGGCTTTCAATGAGCAGTACTTC.

About this clonotype: This clone may be a read error of a much larger clone one base away. The genes are TRBV9 and TRBJ2-1; no reliable D call. CDR3 length: 12 amino acids. Trimming pared 4 bases from V and 8 bases from J, leaving 10 bases between. The germline V gene encodes CDR1 SGDLS and CDR2 YYNGEE. CDR3 DNA sequence: TGTGCCAGCAGCATAGTACGCGATGAGCAGTTCTTC. Amino acid sequence: CASSIVRDEQFF.

This clonotype has a count of ten or more. V usage is TRBV20-1 and J usage is TRBJ2-3; possibly TRBD2 for D (6 bases). Trimming stripped 0 bases from V and 1 base from J, with 11 bases between. The CDR3 length is 15 residues. CDR1 is DFQATT and CDR2 is SNEGSKA in the germline V gene (reference sequence). CDR3 protein: CSARDPREGTDTQYF. Here the CDR3 DNA reads TGCAGTGCTAGAGATCCGCGGGAAGGCACAGATACGCAGTATTTT.

In DNA form, the CDR3 reads TGTGCCAGCAGCCAGACAGGGGGCGGGGAGACCCAGTACTTC. Residues: CASSQTGGGETQYF. V and J are TRBV7-7 and TRBJ2-5, with 10 bases aligning to TRBD1. CDR1 and CDR2 (germline): SSHAT, FNYEAQ (reference sequence). V shed 5 bases, J shed 5 bases, and the junction held 5 bases outside the gene matches. The CDR3 loop spans 14 amino acids.

This clonotype was counted at least ten times. The genes are TRBV4-1 and TRBJ2-4, with 8 bases aligning to TRBD1. Germline lookup yields CDR1 MGHRA and CDR2 YSYEKL. The V segment lost 0 bases and the J segment 7 bases; nucleotides outside the gene matches: 5. The CDR3 is made up of 15 amino acids. In DNA form, the CDR3 reads TGCGCCAGCAGCCAAGATGGCAGGGGGCATAACATTCAGTACTTC. Protein sequence: CASSQDGRGHNIQYF.

This clonotype appeared a few times. The V gene is TRBV27, the J gene TRBJ2-4; D call uncertain. With 2 bases removed from V and 6 bases from J, the gap between germline ends came to 8 bases. The CDR3 loop spans 13 amino acids. The V gene's germline CDR1 is MNHEY and CDR2 SMNVEV (reference sequence). CDR3 in amino acids: CASSLVTGNIQYF. CDR3 bases: TGTGCCAGCAGTTTAGTCACTGGAAACATTCAGTACTTC.

Details on this clonotype: This clone may be a read error of a much larger clone one base away. The J gene is TRBJ1-1, the V gene TRBV14, with D possibly being TRBD1 (6 bases). The germline CDR1 and CDR2 sequences are SGHDN and FVKESK. CDR3 length equals 13 residues. V lost 4 bases to trimming and J lost 7 bases, with 13 bases between them. The CDR3 sequence: CASSRSRDIEAFF. CDR3 coding DNA: TGTGCCAGCAGCCGCAGCCGGGACATTGAAGCTTTCTTT.

This rearrangement joins TRBV15 to TRBJ2-5, with unresolved D. Per the germline V gene, CDR1 is LNHNV and CDR2 is YYDKDF (reference sequence). V was cut by 0 bases and J by 5 bases, with 7 bases left in between. The CDR3 contains 13 residues. CDR3 loop: CATSRDLKETQYF. The CDR3 DNA sequence: TGTGCCACCAGCAGAGATTTGAAGGAGACCCAGTACTTC.